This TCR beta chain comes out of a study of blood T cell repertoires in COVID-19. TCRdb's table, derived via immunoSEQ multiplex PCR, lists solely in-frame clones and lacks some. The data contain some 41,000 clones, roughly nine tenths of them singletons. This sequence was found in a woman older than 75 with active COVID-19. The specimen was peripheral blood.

CDR3 sequence: CASSQESGREAFF. The CDR3 DNA reads as TGTGCCAGCAGCCAAGAGAGCGGGCGTGAAGCTTTCTTT. The V gene is TRBV14, the J gene TRBJ1-1, with no clear D. Trimming removed 0 bases at V and 7 bases at J, with 9 bases between. The CDR3 is 13 residues long. Germline CDR1 SGHDN, CDR2 FVKESK.